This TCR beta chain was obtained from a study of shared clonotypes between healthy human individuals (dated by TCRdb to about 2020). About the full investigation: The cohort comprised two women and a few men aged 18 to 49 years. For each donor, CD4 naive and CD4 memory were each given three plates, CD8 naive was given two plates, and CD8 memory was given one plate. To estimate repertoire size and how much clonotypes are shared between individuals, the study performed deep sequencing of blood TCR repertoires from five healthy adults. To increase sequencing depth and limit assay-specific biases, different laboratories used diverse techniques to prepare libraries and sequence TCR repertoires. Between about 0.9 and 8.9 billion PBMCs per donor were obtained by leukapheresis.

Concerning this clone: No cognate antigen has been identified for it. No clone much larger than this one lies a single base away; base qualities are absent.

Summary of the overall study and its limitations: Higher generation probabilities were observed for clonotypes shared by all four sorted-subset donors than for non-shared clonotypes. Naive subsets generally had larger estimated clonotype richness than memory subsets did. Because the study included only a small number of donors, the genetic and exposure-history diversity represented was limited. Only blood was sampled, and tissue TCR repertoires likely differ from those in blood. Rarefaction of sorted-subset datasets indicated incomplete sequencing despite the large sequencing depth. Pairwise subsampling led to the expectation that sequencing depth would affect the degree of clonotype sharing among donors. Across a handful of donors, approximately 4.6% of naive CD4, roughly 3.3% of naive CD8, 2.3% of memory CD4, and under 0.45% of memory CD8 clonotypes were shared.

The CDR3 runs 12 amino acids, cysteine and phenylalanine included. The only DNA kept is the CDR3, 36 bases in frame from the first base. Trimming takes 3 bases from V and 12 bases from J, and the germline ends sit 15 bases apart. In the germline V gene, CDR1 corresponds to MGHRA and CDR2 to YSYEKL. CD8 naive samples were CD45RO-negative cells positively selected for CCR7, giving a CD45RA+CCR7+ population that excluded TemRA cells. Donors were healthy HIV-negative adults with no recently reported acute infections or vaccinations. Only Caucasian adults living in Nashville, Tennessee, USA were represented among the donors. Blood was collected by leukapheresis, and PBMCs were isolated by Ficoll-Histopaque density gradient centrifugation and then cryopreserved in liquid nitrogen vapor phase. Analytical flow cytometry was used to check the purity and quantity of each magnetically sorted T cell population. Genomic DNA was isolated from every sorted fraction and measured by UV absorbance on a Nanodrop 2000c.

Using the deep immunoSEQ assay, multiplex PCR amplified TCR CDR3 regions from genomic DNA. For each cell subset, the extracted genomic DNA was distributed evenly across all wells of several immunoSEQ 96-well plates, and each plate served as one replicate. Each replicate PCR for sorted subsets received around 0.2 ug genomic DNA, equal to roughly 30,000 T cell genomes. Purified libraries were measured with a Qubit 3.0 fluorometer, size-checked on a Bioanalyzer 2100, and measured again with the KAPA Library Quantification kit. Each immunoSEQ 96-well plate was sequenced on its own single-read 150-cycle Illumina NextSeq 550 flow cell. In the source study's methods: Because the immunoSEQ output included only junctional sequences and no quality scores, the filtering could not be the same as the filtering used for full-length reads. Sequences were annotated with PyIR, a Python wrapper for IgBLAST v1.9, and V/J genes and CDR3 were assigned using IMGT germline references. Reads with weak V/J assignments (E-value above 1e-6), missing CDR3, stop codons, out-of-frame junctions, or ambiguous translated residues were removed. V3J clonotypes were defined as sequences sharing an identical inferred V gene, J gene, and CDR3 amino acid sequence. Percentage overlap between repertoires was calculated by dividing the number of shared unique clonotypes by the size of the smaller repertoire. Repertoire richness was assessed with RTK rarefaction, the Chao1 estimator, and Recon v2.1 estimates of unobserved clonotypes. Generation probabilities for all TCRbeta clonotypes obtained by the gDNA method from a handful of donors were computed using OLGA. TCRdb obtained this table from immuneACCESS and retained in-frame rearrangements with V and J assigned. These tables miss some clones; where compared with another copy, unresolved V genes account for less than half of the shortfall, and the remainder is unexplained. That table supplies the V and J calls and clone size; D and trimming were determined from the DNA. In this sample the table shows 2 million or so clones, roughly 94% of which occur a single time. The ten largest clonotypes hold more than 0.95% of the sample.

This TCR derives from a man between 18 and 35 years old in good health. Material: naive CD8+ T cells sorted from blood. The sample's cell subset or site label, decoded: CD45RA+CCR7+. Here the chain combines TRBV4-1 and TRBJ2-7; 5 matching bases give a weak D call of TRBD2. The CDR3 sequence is CASSHGLETRYF. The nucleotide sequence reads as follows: TGCGCCAGCAGCCACGGACTTGAAACCCGGTACTTC.